Listed here are 12 T cell receptor beta chains from one sample, sequenced in a study of cytomegalovirus exposure and HLA in healthy donors. Assay used: immunoSEQ multiplex PCR; TCRdb lists only in-frame clones, some missing. The profile shows about 150,000 clones, 88% of them singletons. Sequencing input: PBMCs. All receptors derive from a man aged 18 to 29 in good health and CMV-seronegative.

The chain is built from TRBV7-9 and TRBJ1-2; tentatively, D is TRBD1 (6 bases). CDR1 and CDR2 (germline): SEHNR, FQNEAQ (reference sequence). This CDR3 region has 17 residues. Trimming left V 1 base short and J 2 bases short, with 17 bases between. The CDR3 is CASSLVSGQGKNYGYTF. CDR3 nucleotides: TGTGCCAGCAGCTTAGTTAGTGGGCAGGGGAAGAACTATGGCTACACCTTC.

The chain is built from TRBV5-4 and TRBJ2-7; D may be TRBD1 (5 bases). The CDR3 totals 14 residues. CDR1 is SGHNT, CDR2 YYREEE, per germline (reference sequence). Trimming took 2 bases from V and 3 from J, leaving 12 bases between them. The CDR3 loop reads CASSFSGQGYEQYV. DNA for the CDR3: TGTGCCAGCAGCTTTAGTGGCCAGGGCTACGAGCAGTACGTC.

The rearrangement uses TRBV7-9 and TRBJ1-5; D is unresolved. The V end was cut by 2 bases, the J end by 5 bases, with 10 bases between. Looked up from germline, CDR1 is SEHNR and CDR2 is FQNEAQ (reference sequence). There are 14 residues in the CDR3. The CDR3 DNA reads as TGTGCCAGCAGCTTATTTGGCAGCGATCAGCCCCAGCATTTT. Amino acids: CASSLFGSDQPQHF.

This chain joins TRBV6-1 and TRBJ2-7, with a tentative D call TRBD1 (6 bases). V shed 6 bases and J shed 5 bases, with 11 bases lying between them. CDR3 length equals 12 residues. Germline values: CDR1 MNHNS, CDR2 SASEGT. Written as DNA, the CDR3 is TGTGCCAGCAGCCAACAGGGTAACGAGCAGTACGTC. Amino acids: CASSQQGNEQYV.

V is TRBV28 and J is TRBJ2-3; D is unclear. Trimming shortened V by 5 bases and J by 0 bases, and 12 bases separated the two germline ends. Germline V gene sequence: CDR1 MDHEN, CDR2 SYDVKM. This CDR3 has 15 amino acids. CDR3 sequence reads: CASSPTSPSTDTQYF. The CDR3 DNA follows: TGTGCCAGCAGTCCCACGAGCCCTAGCACAGATACGCAGTATTTT.

The chain combines TRBV28 with TRBJ2-7; D remains ambiguous. Trimming removed 1 base at V and 5 bases at J, with 9 bases between. This CDR3 spans 13 amino acids. Germline V gene lookup returns CDR1 MDHEN and CDR2 SYDVKM. The DNA for the CDR3 is TGTGCCAGCAGTTTATTTTACAGTAACGAGCAGTACGTC. As protein: CASSLFYSNEQYV.

The chain couples TRBV9 to TRBJ2-7, with D possibly being TRBD2 (6 bases). Trimming left V 0 bases short and J 4 bases short, with 14 bases between. The CDR3 is 15 residues long. Germline loops: CDR1 SGDLS, CDR2 YYNGEE. This CDR3 reads CASSVAPGAAYEQYF. As DNA, the CDR3 is TGTGCCAGCAGCGTAGCTCCGGGAGCGGCGTACGAGCAGTACTTC.

V and J are TRBV2 and TRBJ2-3; D not certain. Trimming stripped 1 base from V and 6 bases from J, with 8 bases between. Germline lookup yields CDR1 SNHLY and CDR2 FYNNEI. The CDR3 consists of 13 residues. In nucleotides, the CDR3 is TGTGCCAGCAGTGAAGTTCTCAGGGATACGCAGTATTTT. Protein sequence: CASSEVLRDTQYF. Supplemented by reference TRBV2 and TRBJ2-3, the full variable domain reads EPEVTQTPSHQVTQMGQEVILRCVPISNHLYFYWYRQILGQKVEFLVSFYNNEISEKSEIFDDQFSVERPDGSNFTLKIRSTKLEDSAMYFCASSEVLRDTQYFGPGTRLTVL.

The chain joins TRBV13 to TRBJ2-1; a possible D gene is TRBD2 (6 bases). The V end was cut by 5 bases, the J end by 7 bases, with 24 bases between. The CDR3 spans 17 residues. The germline V gene encodes CDR1 PRHDT and CDR2 FYEKMQ (reference sequence). CDR3 region: CASSLDTGLPTQNEQFF. Written as DNA, the CDR3 is TGTGCCAGCAGCCTAGACACGGGACTCCCAACCCAAAATGAGCAGTTCTTC.

The count of this clone is one. V and J are TRBV19 and TRBJ2-7; the D gene is possibly TRBD2 (6 bases). Germline loops: CDR1 LNHDA, CDR2 SQIVND (reference sequence). The germline V and J ends were trimmed by 8 bases and 2 bases, with 22 bases remaining between them. The length of the CDR3 is 16 residues. This chain's CDR3 is CASHPTGRTITYEQYF. As DNA, the CDR3 is TGTGCCAGTCATCCCACGGGGAGGACAATTACCTACGAGCAGTACTTC.

This chain connects TRBV7-9 to TRBJ1-4; a weak D match, TRBD1 (5 bases). Trimming took 1 base from V and 7 from J, leaving 16 bases between them. The CDR3 totals 16 residues. Germline-derived CDR1 and CDR2 are SEHNR and FQNEAQ (reference sequence). CDR3 coding DNA: TGTGCCAGCAGCTTAGTAGACCCGGGGGTTGGTGAAAAACTGTTTTTT. Protein: CASSLVDPGVGEKLFF.

CDR3 coding DNA: TGTGCCAGCTCACCAGTTCGGGACAGGCCTTACTCTAACTATGGCTACACCTTC. Translating it yields CASSPVRDRPYSNYGYTF. V and J are TRBV18 and TRBJ1-2; 8 positions agree with TRBD1. J gave up 0 bases and V 2 bases, and 11 bases lay outside the gene matches. CDR3 length equals 18 residues. Germline V gene data show CDR1 as KGHSH and CDR2 as LQKENI.